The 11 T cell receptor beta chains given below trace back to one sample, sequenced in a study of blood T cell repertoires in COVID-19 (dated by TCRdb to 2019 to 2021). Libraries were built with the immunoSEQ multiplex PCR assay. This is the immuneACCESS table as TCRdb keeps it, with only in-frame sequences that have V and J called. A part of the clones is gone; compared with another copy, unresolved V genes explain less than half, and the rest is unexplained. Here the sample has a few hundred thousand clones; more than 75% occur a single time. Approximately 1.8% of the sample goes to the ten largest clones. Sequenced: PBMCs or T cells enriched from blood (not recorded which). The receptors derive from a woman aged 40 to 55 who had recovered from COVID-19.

The CDR3 region has the DNA TGTGCCAGCAGCGATGACAGGAATAATTCACCCCTCCACTTT. It yields the protein CASSDDRNNSPLHF. The J gene is TRBJ1-6, the V gene TRBV25-1, with D maybe TRBD1 (6 bases). V was pared by 6 bases and J by 5 bases, with 11 bases between. This CDR3 is 14 amino acids long. Germline V gene data show CDR1 as MGHDK and CDR2 as SYGVNS.

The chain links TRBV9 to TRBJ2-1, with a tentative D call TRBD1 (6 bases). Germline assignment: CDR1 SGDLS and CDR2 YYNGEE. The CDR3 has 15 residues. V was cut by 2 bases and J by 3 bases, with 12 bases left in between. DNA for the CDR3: TGTGCCAGCAGCGTTACAGGGAACATCTACAATGAGCAGTTCTTC. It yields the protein CASSVTGNIYNEQFF.

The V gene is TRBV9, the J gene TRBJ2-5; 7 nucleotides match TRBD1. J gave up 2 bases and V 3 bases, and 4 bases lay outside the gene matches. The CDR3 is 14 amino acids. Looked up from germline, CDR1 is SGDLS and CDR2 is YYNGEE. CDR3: CASSANRGQETQYF. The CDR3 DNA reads TGTGCCAGCAGCGCTAACAGGGGACAAGAGACCCAGTACTTC.

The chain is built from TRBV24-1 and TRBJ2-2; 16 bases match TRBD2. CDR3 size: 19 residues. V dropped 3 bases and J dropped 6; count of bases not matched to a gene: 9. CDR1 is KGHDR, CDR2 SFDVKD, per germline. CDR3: CATSDTPGLAGGYAGELFF. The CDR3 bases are TGTGCCACCAGTGATACGCCGGGACTAGCGGGAGGGTATGCCGGGGAGCTGTTTTTT.

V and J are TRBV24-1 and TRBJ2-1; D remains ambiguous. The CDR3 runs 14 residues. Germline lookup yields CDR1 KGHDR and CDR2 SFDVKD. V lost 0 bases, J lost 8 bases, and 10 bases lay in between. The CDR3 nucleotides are TGTGCCACCAGTGATTTGGGCACCTCCGATGAGCAGTTCTTC. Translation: CATSDLGTSDEQFF.

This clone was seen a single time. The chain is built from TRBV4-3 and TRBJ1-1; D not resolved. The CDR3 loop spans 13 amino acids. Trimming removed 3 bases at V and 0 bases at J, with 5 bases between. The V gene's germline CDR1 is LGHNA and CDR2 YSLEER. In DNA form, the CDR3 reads TGCGCCAGCAGCCACTTTGTGAACACTGAAGCTTTCTTT. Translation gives CASSHFVNTEAFF.

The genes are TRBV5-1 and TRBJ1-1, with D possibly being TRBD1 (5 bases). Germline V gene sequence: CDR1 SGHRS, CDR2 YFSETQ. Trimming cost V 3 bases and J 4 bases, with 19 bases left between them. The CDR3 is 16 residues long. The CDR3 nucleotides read TGCGCCAGCAGCTCGGGGGTTGGGGTTGAACGCACTGAAGCTTTCTTT. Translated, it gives CASSSGVGVERTEAFF.

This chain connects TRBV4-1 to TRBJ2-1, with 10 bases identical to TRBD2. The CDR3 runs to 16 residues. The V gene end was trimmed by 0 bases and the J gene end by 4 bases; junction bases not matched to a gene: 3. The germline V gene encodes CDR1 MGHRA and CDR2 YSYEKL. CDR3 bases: TGCGCCAGCAGCCAAGATTGGACTAGCGGATACAATGAGCAGTTCTTC. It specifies CASSQDWTSGYNEQFF.

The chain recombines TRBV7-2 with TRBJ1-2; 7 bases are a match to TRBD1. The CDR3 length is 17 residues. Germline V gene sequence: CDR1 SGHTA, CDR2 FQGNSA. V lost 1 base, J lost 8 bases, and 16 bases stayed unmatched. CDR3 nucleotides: TGTGCCAGCAGCTTAGTGACAGGGACAAGCAGCGTGTTGGGCTACACCTTC. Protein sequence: CASSLVTGTSSVLGYTF.

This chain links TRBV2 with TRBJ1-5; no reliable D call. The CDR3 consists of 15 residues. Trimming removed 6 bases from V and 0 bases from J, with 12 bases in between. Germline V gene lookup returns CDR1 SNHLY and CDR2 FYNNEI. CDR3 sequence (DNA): TGTGCCAGCAGGAAGGCGGGTTATAGCAATCAGCCCCAGCATTTT. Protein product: CASRKAGYSNQPQHF. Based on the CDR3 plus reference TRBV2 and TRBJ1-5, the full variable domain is EPEVTQTPSHQVTQMGQEVILRCVPISNHLYFYWYRQILGQKVEFLVSFYNNEISEKSEIFDDQFSVERPDGSNFTLKIRSTKLEDSAMYFCASRKAGYSNQPQHFGDGTRLSIL.

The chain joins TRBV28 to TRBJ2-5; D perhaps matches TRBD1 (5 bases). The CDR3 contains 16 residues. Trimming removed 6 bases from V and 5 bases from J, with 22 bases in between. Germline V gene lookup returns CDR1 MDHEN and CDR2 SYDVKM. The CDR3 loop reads CASSSNRRVWIETQYF. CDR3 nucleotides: TGTGCCAGCAGCTCGAACAGGAGAGTCTGGATCGAGACCCAGTACTTC.